These T cell receptor beta chains were read from a single sample in a study of cytomegalovirus exposure and HLA in healthy donors. Sequencing used immunoSEQ multiplex PCR; TCRdb keeps in-frame clones, though not all of them. The sample has under 200,000 clones, roughly 80% seen once. Sequenced sample: PBMCs. Receptors originate from a male donor in good health and CMV-seronegative. The CDR3 runs from the conserved cysteine through the conserved F or W. A D gene is named only where the DNA matches it firmly. Not every row has a clone size; where given, it reads once, few, many or a size class.

v_call: TRBV5-1
j_call: TRBJ1-2
clone_size: NA
d_call: TRBD1
cdr3_length: 14
cdr3_nt: TGCGCCAGCAGCTTCGCAGGGGGCGGCGATGGCTACACCTTC
cdr3_aa: CASSFAGGGDGYTF

v_call: TRBV5-1
j_call: TRBJ2-1
clone_size: once
d_call: NA
cdr3_length: 14
cdr3_nt: TGCGCCAGCAGGTCACAGGGGGAGGGCGATGAGCAGTTCTTC
cdr3_aa: CASRSQGEGDEQFF

v_call: TRBV27
j_call: TRBJ2-7
clone_size: NA
d_call: NA
cdr3_length: 14
cdr3_nt: TGTGCCAGCAGTTTGGGGCGTGGCTCCTACGAGCAGTACTTC
cdr3_aa: CASSLGRGSYEQYF

v_call: TRBV7-8
j_call: TRBJ2-7
clone_size: NA
d_call: TRBD1
cdr3_length: 15
cdr3_nt: TGTGCCAGCAGCTTATACGAGGGGGCGGACTACGAGCAGTACTTC
cdr3_aa: CASSLYEGADYEQYF

v_call: TRBV27
j_call: TRBJ1-2
clone_size: NA
d_call: TRBD1
cdr3_length: 14
cdr3_nt: TGTGCCAGCAGTCCTCGCCGGACAGGGAACGGCTACACCTTC
cdr3_aa: CASSPRRTGNGYTF

v_call: TRBV5-6
j_call: TRBJ1-2
clone_size: few
d_call: NA
cdr3_length: 18
cdr3_nt: TGTGCCAGCAGCTTTAGAGTCATGGGGGCCGGACAAAACTATGGCTACACCTTC
cdr3_aa: CASSFRVMGAGQNYGYTF

v_call: TRBV4-1
j_call: TRBJ1-1
clone_size: NA
d_call: NA
cdr3_length: 15
cdr3_nt: TGCGCCAGCAGCCAAGACCGGAGTATGAACACTGAAGCTTTCTTT
cdr3_aa: CASSQDRSMNTEAFF

v_call: TRBV10-3
j_call: TRBJ2-5
clone_size: NA
d_call: TRBD1
cdr3_length: 14
cdr3_nt: TGTGCCATCAGTGGAACAGGGGGGAAAGAGACCCAGTACTTC
cdr3_aa: CAISGTGGKETQYF

v_call: TRBV7-9
j_call: TRBJ2-3
clone_size: few
d_call: NA
cdr3_length: 13
cdr3_nt: TGTGCCAGCAGCTTCGCGGGGCCAGATACGCAGTATTTT
cdr3_aa: CASSFAGPDTQYF

v_call: TRBV7-9
j_call: TRBJ2-7
clone_size: NA
d_call: TRBD1
cdr3_length: 15
cdr3_nt: TGTGCCAGCAGCCCGGACAGGGGGTACTACTACGAGCAGTACTTC
cdr3_aa: CASSPDRGYYYEQYF

v_call: TRBV27
j_call: TRBJ2-3
clone_size: NA
d_call: NA
cdr3_length: 12
cdr3_nt: TGTGCCAGCAGCCTAAGCACAGATACGCAGTATTTT
cdr3_aa: CASSLSTDTQYF

v_call: TRBV30
j_call: TRBJ1-6
clone_size: NA
d_call: NA
cdr3_length: 13
cdr3_nt: TGTGCCGGAGAGCGGGACATTCGGTCACCCCTCCACTTT
cdr3_aa: CAGERDIRSPLHF

v_call: TRBV11-2
j_call: TRBJ1-5
clone_size: NA
d_call: NA
cdr3_length: 15
cdr3_nt: TGTGCCAGCAGCCCGGGTGTGCGGGGAGATCAGCCCCAGCATTTT
cdr3_aa: CASSPGVRGDQPQHF

v_call: TRBV5-4
j_call: TRBJ1-1
clone_size: NA
d_call: NA
cdr3_length: 13
cdr3_nt: TGTGCCAGCAGCTTGGACCAGAGGCGTGAAGCTTTCTTT
cdr3_aa: CASSLDQRREAFF

v_call: TRBV10-3
j_call: TRBJ1-2
clone_size: NA
d_call: TRBD1
cdr3_length: 13
cdr3_nt: TGTGCCATCATGCCGACAGGGAGATATGGCTACACCTTC
cdr3_aa: CAIMPTGRYGYTF

v_call: TRBV5-1
j_call: TRBJ2-7
clone_size: NA
d_call: NA
cdr3_length: 12
cdr3_nt: TGCGCCAGCAGCGTCGGGAGCTACGAGCAGTACTTC
cdr3_aa: CASSVGSYEQYF

v_call: TRBV18
j_call: TRBJ2-3
clone_size: NA
d_call: NA
cdr3_length: 15
cdr3_nt: TGTGCCAGCTCACCATCGAGCACTAGCACAGATACGCAGTATTTT
cdr3_aa: CASSPSSTSTDTQYF

v_call: TRBV18
j_call: TRBJ1-1
clone_size: NA
d_call: NA
cdr3_length: 16
cdr3_nt: TGTGCCAGCTCACCACCGGGAGGGGGTCGTCGCACTGAAGCTTTCTTT
cdr3_aa: CASSPPGGGRRTEAFF

v_call: TRBV11-2
j_call: TRBJ2-3
clone_size: NA
d_call: NA
cdr3_length: 13
cdr3_nt: TGTGCCAGCAGGCCACTAGCCACAGATACGCAGTATTTT
cdr3_aa: CASRPLATDTQYF

v_call: TRBV18
j_call: TRBJ2-7
clone_size: NA
d_call: NA
cdr3_length: 15
cdr3_nt: TGTGCCAGCTCACCCCGACAGGGAGGCTCCTACGAGCAGTACTTC
cdr3_aa: CASSPRQGGSYEQYF

v_call: TRBV5-4
j_call: TRBJ1-2
clone_size: NA
d_call: NA
cdr3_length: 12
cdr3_nt: TGTGCCAGCAGCTTGGACGGCTATGGCTACACCTTC
cdr3_aa: CASSLDGYGYTF

v_call: TRBV5-1
j_call: TRBJ1-1
clone_size: NA
d_call: NA
cdr3_length: 14
cdr3_nt: TGCGCCAGCAGCCCGAACTGGGGAGTGACTGAAGCTTTCTTT
cdr3_aa: CASSPNWGVTEAFF

v_call: TRBV6-6
j_call: TRBJ2-7
clone_size: NA
d_call: TRBD1
cdr3_length: 15
cdr3_nt: TGTGCCAGCTCCTACGGTCCGGGACAGGGGGGCGAGCAGTACTTC
cdr3_aa: CASSYGPGQGGEQYF

v_call: TRBV25-1
j_call: TRBJ1-6
clone_size: NA
d_call: NA
cdr3_length: 16
cdr3_nt: TGTGCCAGCAGTGACTCACAGGGAAACTATAATTCACCCCTCCACTTT
cdr3_aa: CASSDSQGNYNSPLHF

v_call: TRBV6-1
j_call: TRBJ1-1
clone_size: NA
d_call: NA
cdr3_length: 16
cdr3_nt: TGTGCCAGCAGTGAACCCCGACAGATAATGAACACTGAAGCTTTCTTT
cdr3_aa: CASSEPRQIMNTEAFF

v_call: TRBV5-4
j_call: TRBJ2-7
clone_size: NA
d_call: NA
cdr3_length: 14
cdr3_nt: TGTGCCAGCAGCCCTGATCCTAGACCCGGCGAGCAGTACTTC
cdr3_aa: CASSPDPRPGEQYF

v_call: TRBV9
j_call: TRBJ1-4
clone_size: NA
d_call: TRBD1
cdr3_length: 15
cdr3_nt: TGTGCCAGCAGCGCACACAGGGGTACTAATGAAAAACTGTTTTTT
cdr3_aa: CASSAHRGTNEKLFF

v_call: TRBV2
j_call: TRBJ1-5
clone_size: NA
d_call: TRBD1
cdr3_length: 15
cdr3_nt: TGTGCCAGCAGACTCGGGACAGGGGAATATCAGCCCCAGCATTTT
cdr3_aa: CASRLGTGEYQPQHF

v_call: TRBV19
j_call: TRBJ1-5
clone_size: NA
d_call: NA
cdr3_length: 15
cdr3_nt: TGTGCCAGTAGTAGCGCACAGGGTAGGAGTCAGCCCCAGCATTTT
cdr3_aa: CASSSAQGRSQPQHF

v_call: TRBV6-5
j_call: TRBJ1-2
clone_size: NA
d_call: TRBD1
cdr3_length: 13
cdr3_nt: TGTGCCAGCAGTTCCACAGGGGACTATGGCTACACCTTC
cdr3_aa: CASSSTGDYGYTF

v_call: TRBV11-3
j_call: TRBJ2-1
clone_size: NA
d_call: TRBD1
cdr3_length: 14
cdr3_nt: TGTGCCAGCAGCCCAGGACAGGCGTACAATGAGCAGTTCTTC
cdr3_aa: CASSPGQAYNEQFF

v_call: TRBV7-2
j_call: TRBJ1-2
clone_size: NA
d_call: NA
cdr3_length: 16
cdr3_nt: TGTGCCAGCAGCCCAACGCCAGGGATAACCAACTATGGCTACACCTTC
cdr3_aa: CASSPTPGITNYGYTF

v_call: TRBV6-1
j_call: TRBJ1-1
clone_size: few
d_call: NA
cdr3_length: 14
cdr3_nt: TGTGCCAGCAGTCCCCAGTTACGAAACACTGAAGCTTTCTTT
cdr3_aa: CASSPQLRNTEAFF

v_call: TRBV6-5
j_call: TRBJ2-7
clone_size: NA
d_call: TRBD1
cdr3_length: 15
cdr3_nt: TGTGCCAGCAGCCGGGACAGGGGGCTTACCTACGAGCAGTACTTC
cdr3_aa: CASSRDRGLTYEQYF

v_call: TRBV11-2
j_call: TRBJ2-7
clone_size: NA
d_call: TRBD1
cdr3_length: 15
cdr3_nt: TGTGCCAGCAGCCCGGGACAGGGTCCCTCCTACGAGCAGTACTTC
cdr3_aa: CASSPGQGPSYEQYF

v_call: TRBV10-3
j_call: TRBJ2-6
clone_size: NA
d_call: TRBD1
cdr3_length: 19
cdr3_nt: TGTGCCATCAGTGAGCCGAGGGACAGGCCTAACTCTGGGGCCAACGTCCTGACTTTC
cdr3_aa: CAISEPRDRPNSGANVLTF

v_call: TRBV19
j_call: TRBJ2-1
clone_size: NA
d_call: NA
cdr3_length: 15
cdr3_nt: TGTGCCAGTACCCCGGGGGGTCGGGGGCGCGATGAGCAGTTCTTC
cdr3_aa: CASTPGGRGRDEQFF

v_call: TRBV15
j_call: TRBJ1-5
clone_size: NA
d_call: TRBD1
cdr3_length: 15
cdr3_nt: TGTGCCACCAGCAGAGAGGGACAGGGGCGTCAGCCCCAGCATTTT
cdr3_aa: CATSREGQGRQPQHF

v_call: TRBV29-1
j_call: TRBJ2-7
clone_size: NA
d_call: NA
cdr3_length: 14
cdr3_nt: TGCAGCGTTGAAGACCACAGCGGGTCCTACGAGCAGTACTTC
cdr3_aa: CSVEDHSGSYEQYF

v_call: TRBV9
j_call: TRBJ2-1
clone_size: NA
d_call: NA
cdr3_length: 15
cdr3_nt: TGTGCCAGCAGCCCCTGGAGGGGGCGCAACAATGAGCAGTTCTTC
cdr3_aa: CASSPWRGRNNEQFF

v_call: TRBV7-2
j_call: TRBJ1-4
clone_size: NA
d_call: TRBD1
cdr3_length: 15
cdr3_nt: TGTGCCAGCAGCTTAACGAGGCAGGGACAGGGAAAACTGTTTTTT
cdr3_aa: CASSLTRQGQGKLFF

v_call: TRBV30
j_call: TRBJ1-1
clone_size: NA
d_call: NA
cdr3_length: 20
cdr3_nt: TGTGCCTGGAGTTCTCGGGTCCCTCCCCGACGGGACTTCATGAACACTGAAGCTTTCTTT
cdr3_aa: CAWSSRVPPRRDFMNTEAFF

v_call: TRBV7-2
j_call: TRBJ1-6
clone_size: NA
d_call: TRBD1
cdr3_length: 15
cdr3_nt: TGTGCCAGCAGCCACGGACAGGGCGGGAATTCACCCCTCCACTTT
cdr3_aa: CASSHGQGGNSPLHF

v_call: TRBV7-2
j_call: TRBJ2-7
clone_size: NA
d_call: NA
cdr3_length: 13
cdr3_nt: TGTGCCAGCAGCGCGGACAGCTCCTACGAGCAGTACTTC
cdr3_aa: CASSADSSYEQYF

v_call: TRBV9
j_call: TRBJ2-2
clone_size: NA
d_call: NA
cdr3_length: 16
cdr3_nt: TGTGCCAGCAGCGTAGTTGGGACTCCCGTGGGCGGGGAGCTGTTTTTT
cdr3_aa: CASSVVGTPVGGELFF